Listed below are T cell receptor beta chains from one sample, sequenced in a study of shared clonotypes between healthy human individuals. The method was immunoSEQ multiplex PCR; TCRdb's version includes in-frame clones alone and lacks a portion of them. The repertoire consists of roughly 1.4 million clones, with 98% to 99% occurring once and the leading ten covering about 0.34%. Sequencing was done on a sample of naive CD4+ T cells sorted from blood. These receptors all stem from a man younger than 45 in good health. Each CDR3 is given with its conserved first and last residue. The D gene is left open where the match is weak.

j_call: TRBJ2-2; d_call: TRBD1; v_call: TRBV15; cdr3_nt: TGTGCCACCAGCGGAGGGACAGGGAGAGCCGGGGAGCTGTTTTTT; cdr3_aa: CATSGGTGRAGELFF
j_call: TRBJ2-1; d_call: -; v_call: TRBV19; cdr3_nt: TGTGCCAGTAGTATACAGGGTCTTTGGCAAAATGAGCAGTTCTTC; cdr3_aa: CASSIQGLWQNEQFF
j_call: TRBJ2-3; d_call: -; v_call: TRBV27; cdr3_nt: TGTGCCAGCAGTCGGACGACAGGATCGGAGCATACGCAGTATTTT; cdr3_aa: CASSRTTGSEHTQYF
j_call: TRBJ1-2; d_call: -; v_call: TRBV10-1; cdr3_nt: TGCGCCAGCAGTGAAAACATAAACTATGGCTACACCTTC; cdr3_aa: CASSENINYGYTF
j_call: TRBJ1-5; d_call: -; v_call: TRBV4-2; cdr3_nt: TGTGCCAGCAGCCAACTAAGTTCCACCCTCAGTCAGCCCCAGCATTTT; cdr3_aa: CASSQLSSTLSQPQHF
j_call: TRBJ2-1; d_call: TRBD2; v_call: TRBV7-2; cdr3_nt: TGTGCCAGCAGCTTAGCAGCGGGAGGCTACAATGAGCAGTTCTTC; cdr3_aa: CASSLAAGGYNEQFF
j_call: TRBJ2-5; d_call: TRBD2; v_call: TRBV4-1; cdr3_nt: TGCGCCAGCAGCCTACGACTAGCGGGAGGTGAAGAGACCCAGTACTTC; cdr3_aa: CASSLRLAGGEETQYF
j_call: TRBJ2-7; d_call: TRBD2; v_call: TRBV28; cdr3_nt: TGTGCCAGCAGTTTTCCCGGGAGGGTCTACGAGCAGTACTTC; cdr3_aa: CASSFPGRVYEQYF
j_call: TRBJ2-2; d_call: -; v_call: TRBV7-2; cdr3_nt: TGTGCCAGCAGTCAACAGGGCACCGGGGAGCTGTTTTTT; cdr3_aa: CASSQQGTGELFF
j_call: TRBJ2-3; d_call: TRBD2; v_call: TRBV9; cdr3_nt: TGTGCCAGCAGCGCTCTAGCGGGGGTTAGCACAGATACGCAGTATTTT; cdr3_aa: CASSALAGVSTDTQYF